This T cell receptor (beta chain) was documented in a study of blood T cell repertoires in COVID-19. Study background: The origin of the acute and convalescent COVID-19 samples was the United States, Italy and Spain.

The V end lost 4 bases, the J end lost 0 bases, and 10 bases lay between the germline ends. The CDR3 sequence is 15 residues long. Germline V lookup: CDR1 SGDLS, CDR2 YYNGEE. Only in-frame clones appear in the TCRdb table, and some are missing; sequencing was by immunoSEQ multiplex PCR. Seen here are under 250,000 clones, roughly 83% observed once, and the top ten hold 7.5% to 10%. V and J are TRBV9 and TRBJ1-4; D is undetermined. The receptor was derived from a man older than 75 with acute or convalescent COVID-19. The sample comprised peripheral blood. The CDR3 protein is CASSPRGATNEKLFF. DNA of the CDR3: TGTGCCAGCAGCCCCCGCGGGGCAACTAATGAAAAACTGTTTTTT.